The 19 T cell receptor beta chains below were found in one sample sequenced in a study of chemoradiotherapy in HPV16-positive cancers. Generated by immunoSEQ multiplex PCR, the TCRdb table keeps only in-frame clones and is missing some. Among roughly 5,300 clones, over 65% were seen once, and the ten largest hold roughly 12%. The source was tumor tissue, collected from a patient who underwent chemoradiotherapy. The origin of the receptors is a human donor with HPV-associated anogenital cancer.

This clone was counted a few times. V is TRBV13 and J is TRBJ2-7; 9 bases map to TRBD2. The CDR3 consists of 15 residues. V was pared by 5 bases and J by 4 bases, with 9 bases of the junction left unmatched. Germline values: CDR1 PRHDT, CDR2 FYEKMQ (reference sequence). The chain's CDR3 is CASSVRLAGRYEQYF. The CDR3 DNA sequence: TGTGCCAGCAGCGTTCGTCTAGCGGGACGATACGAGCAGTACTTC.

This chain connects TRBV5-4 to TRBJ2-5; D possibly corresponds to TRBD1 (5 bases). CDR1 SGHNT and CDR2 YYREEE come from the germline V gene (reference sequence). V lost 4 bases to trimming and J lost 0 bases, with 19 bases between them. CDR3 length: 17 residues. The CDR3 protein is CASSPPGALRYQETQYF. The CDR3 DNA is TGTGCCAGCAGCCCCCCTGGGGCGCTCCGGTACCAAGAGACCCAGTACTTC.

This chain uses TRBV4-1 with TRBJ2-3; D possibly corresponds to TRBD2 (5 bases). The ends were cut back, 0 bases at V and 7 bases at J, with 11 bases in the middle. The CDR3 consists of 14 residues. The germline gives CDR1 MGHRA, CDR2 YSYEKL. CDR3 in DNA: TGCGCCAGCAGCCAAGATCCACTAGGATATACGCAGTATTTT. Translating gives CASSQDPLGYTQYF.

The chain combines TRBV27 with TRBJ2-5; 10 bases align to TRBD2. V lost 6 bases and J lost 4; bases outside the gene matches: 2. Germline V lookup: CDR1 MNHEY, CDR2 SMNVEV (reference sequence). The CDR3 covers 13 residues. As DNA, the CDR3 is TGTGCCAGCAGGGCTAGCGGGAGAGAGACCCAGTACTTC. This sequence encodes CASRASGRETQYF.

This chain links TRBV6-1 with TRBJ2-3; 7 bases map to TRBD2. Losses at the gene ends were 6 bases for V and 6 bases for J; bases not matched to a gene: 9. The CDR3 is 14 amino acids. CDR1 and CDR2 from the germline V gene are MNHNS and SASEGT. CDR3 sequence (DNA): TGTGCCAGCAGGACAGCGGGGATGGGGGATACGCAGTATTTT. It specifies CASRTAGMGDTQYF.

V and J are TRBV5-1 and TRBJ2-3, with 7 bases lining up with TRBD1. CDR1 is SGHRS and CDR2 is YFSETQ in the germline V gene. Trimming cost V 7 bases and J 4 bases; bases outside gene matches: 9. This CDR3 is built from 14 residues. The CDR3 DNA follows: TGCGCCAGCCGGATACAGGGGCAGGCAGATACGCAGTATTTT. Encoded protein: CASRIQGQADTQYF.

The rearrangement joins TRBV4-1 to TRBJ2-1; 8 positions agree with TRBD2. The germline gives CDR1 MGHRA, CDR2 YSYEKL. The CDR3 is 19 amino acids. The trim removed 5 bases at V and 2 bases at J, leaving 17 bases unmatched. The chain's CDR3 is CASSFGTLQRELPYNEQFF. The CDR3 bases are TGCGCCAGCAGCTTCGGGACACTCCAGCGGGAGTTGCCCTACAATGAGCAGTTCTTC.

The V gene is TRBV19, the J gene TRBJ1-5; D perhaps matches TRBD1 (5 bases). Germline CDR1 reads LNHDA; CDR2 reads SQIVND (reference sequence). V lost 3 bases and J lost 5, with 11 bases in between. This CDR3 has 14 residues. CDR3: CASSIGGSYQPQHF. The CDR3, as DNA: TGTGCCAGTAGTATTGGGGGATCGTATCAGCCCCAGCATTTT.

The CDR3 nucleotides read TGTGCCAGCAGTGAAAGAAATGAGCAGTTCTTC. Translating gives CASSERNEQFF. V gene TRBV28 combines with J gene TRBJ2-1; no clear D gene. Germline loops: CDR1 MDHEN, CDR2 SYDVKM. Trimming removed 5 bases from V and 7 bases from J, with 6 bases in between. This CDR3 comprises 11 residues.

V usage is TRBV5-4 and J usage is TRBJ1-4; 8 bases line up with TRBD1. V trimming: 4 bases; J trimming: 5 bases; junction bases outside the gene matches: 4. The CDR3 runs 14 residues. In germline, CDR1 is SGHNT, CDR2 YYREEE (reference sequence). CDR3 nucleotides: TGTGCCAGCAGCCCGGACAGGGTGAATGAAAAACTGTTTTTT. Its protein is CASSPDRVNEKLFF. The whole variable domain, remainder taken from reference TRBV5-4 and TRBJ1-4, is ETGVTQSPTHLIKTRGQQVTLRCSSQSGHNTVSWYQQALGQGPQFIFQYYREEENGRGNFPPRFSGLQFPNYSSELNVNALELDDSALYLCASSPDRVNEKLFFGSGTQLSVL.

The chain joins TRBV19 to TRBJ2-5; D perhaps matches TRBD1 (6 bases). With 8 bases removed from V and 2 bases from J, the gap between germline ends came to 12 bases. Germline CDR1 reads LNHDA; CDR2 reads SQIVND (reference sequence). The CDR3 length is 13 residues. The DNA for the CDR3 is TGTGCCAGTGGACAGACAGGACAAGAGACCCAGTACTTC. Translated, it gives CASGQTGQETQYF. The whole variable domain, filled in from reference TRBV19 and TRBJ2-5, reads DGGITQSPKYLFRKEGQNVTLSCEQNLNHDAMYWYRQDPGQGLRLIYYSQIVNDFQKGDIAEGYSVSREKKESFPLTVTSAQKNPTAFYLCASGQTGQETQYFGPGTRLLVL.

This chain links TRBV5-1 with TRBJ2-5; D not certain. Trimming removed 4 bases from V and 3 bases from J, with 7 bases in between. The CDR3 loop spans 12 amino acids. The germline V gene encodes CDR1 SGHRS and CDR2 YFSETQ. CDR3 nucleotide sequence: TGCGCCAGCAGCCAACAAAAAGAGACCCAGTACTTC. The encoded protein is CASSQQKETQYF.

This clone was seen just once. V is TRBV15 and J is TRBJ2-3; the D is unclear. The V gene's germline CDR1 is LNHNV and CDR2 YYDKDF (reference sequence). The CDR3 is made up of 15 amino acids. Trimming stripped 5 bases from V and 5 bases from J, with 17 bases between. CDR3 residues: CATSLRFWWGDTQYF. The DNA for the CDR3 is TGTGCCACCAGCCTCCGGTTTTGGTGGGGAGATACGCAGTATTTT.

The rearrangement links TRBV9 to TRBJ1-2, with D maybe TRBD1 (6 bases). Per germline, CDR1 SGDLS and CDR2 YYNGEE. The ends were cut back, 2 bases at V and 5 bases at J, with 10 bases in the middle. The CDR3 loop spans 13 amino acids. Here the CDR3 DNA reads TGTGCCAGCAGCGTGGGACAAGGGTATGGCTACACCTTC. Translated, it gives CASSVGQGYGYTF.

There are a few counts of this clone. V gene TRBV28 combines with J gene TRBJ2-3; the match to TRBD2 covers 7 bases. The J segment lost 0 bases and the V segment lost 3 bases, leaving 3 bases of the junction unmatched. The germline CDR1 and CDR2 sequences are MDHEN and SYDVKM. The CDR3 runs to 15 residues. Here the CDR3 reads CASSFLAESTDTQYF. The CDR3 region has the DNA TGTGCCAGCAGTTTCCTAGCGGAAAGCACAGATACGCAGTATTTT.

V and J are TRBV4-2 and TRBJ1-2; D perhaps matches TRBD1 (5 bases). The CDR3 has 15 amino acids. Per germline, CDR1 LGHNA and CDR2 YNFKEQ. The V and J ends lost 0 bases and 1 base respectively, with 9 bases between them. The CDR3 DNA follows: TGTGCCAGCAGCCAAGATGGGACGGTTAACTATGGCTACACCTTC. Amino acids: CASSQDGTVNYGYTF.

The V and J genes are TRBV25-1 and TRBJ1-4; 7 bases are shared with TRBD1. The germline V gene has CDR1 MGHDK and CDR2 SYGVNS. CDR3 length: 14 residues. The ends lost 6 bases at V and 4 bases at J; junction bases unmatched: 5. CDR3: CASRKGGRNEKLFF. The CDR3 region has the DNA TGTGCCAGCAGGAAAGGGGGCCGTAATGAAAAACTGTTTTTT.

The chain links TRBV2 to TRBJ1-3, with D perhaps matching TRBD1 (6 bases). V was trimmed by 7 bases and J by 2 bases, leaving 15 bases between them. Germline V gives CDR1 SNHLY, CDR2 FYNNEI. The CDR3 sequence is 15 residues long. The CDR3 protein is CASTSQGEAGNTIYF. The CDR3, as DNA: TGTGCCAGCACCTCACAGGGAGAAGCTGGAAACACCATATATTTT.

This clone appeared a few times. The rearrangement links TRBV7-8 to TRBJ2-1; 9 bases fit TRBD1. The CDR3 covers 16 residues. Germline loops: CDR1 SGHVS, CDR2 FQNEAQ. V was pared by 3 bases and J by 10 bases, with 13 bases of the junction left unmatched. The CDR3 reads CASSFPLDRGGREQFF. The CDR3 DNA reads as TGTGCCAGCAGCTTCCCTCTCGACAGGGGGGGGCGCGAGCAGTTCTTC.